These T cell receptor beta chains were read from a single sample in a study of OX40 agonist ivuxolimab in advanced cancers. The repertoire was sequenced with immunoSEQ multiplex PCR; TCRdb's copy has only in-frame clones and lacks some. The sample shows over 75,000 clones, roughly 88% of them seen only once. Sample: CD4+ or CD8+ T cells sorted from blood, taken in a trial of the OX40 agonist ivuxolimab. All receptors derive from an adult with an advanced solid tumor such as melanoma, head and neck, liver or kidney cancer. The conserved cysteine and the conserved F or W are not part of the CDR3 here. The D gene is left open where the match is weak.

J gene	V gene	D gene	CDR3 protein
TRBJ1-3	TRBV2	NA	ASSETGNTIY
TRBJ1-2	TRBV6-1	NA	ASSEGEAYGYT
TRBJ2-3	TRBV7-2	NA	ASSLRLAVYPSTDTQY
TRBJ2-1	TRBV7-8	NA	ASSPAGPTPNEQF
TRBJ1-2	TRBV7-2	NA	ASSPRSGSLRNYGYT
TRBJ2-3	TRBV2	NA	ASTPRGRGPTDTQY
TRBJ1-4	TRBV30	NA	AWGLGRSQKLF
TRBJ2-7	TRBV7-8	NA	ASSSFHVQY
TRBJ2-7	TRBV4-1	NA	ASSQLMGAGVSHEQY
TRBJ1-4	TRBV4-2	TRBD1	ASSQYGTANEKLF
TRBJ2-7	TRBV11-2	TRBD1	ASSSHTTGGEQY
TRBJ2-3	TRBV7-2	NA	ASSLVGGWTDTQY
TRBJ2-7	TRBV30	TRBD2	ASPGLAGSYEQY
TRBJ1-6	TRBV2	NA	ASTIRTNSPLH
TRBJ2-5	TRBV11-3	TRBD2	ASSLRSGGGETQY
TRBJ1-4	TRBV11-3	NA	ASSARRITTNEKLF
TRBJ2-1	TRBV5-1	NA	ASSLGLGWGNEQF